Listed below are T cell receptor beta chains from one sample, sequenced in a study of molecular identifiers for immune sequencing clone quantification. A single record per CDR3 protein comes from TCRdb applying MiXCR to the PCR reads. The sample has 250,000 to 350,000 distinct CDR3 sequences, about a fifth seen once; the top ten hold 0.81%. Sequencing was done on a sample of naive CD8+ T cells from blood, with Jurkat cell RNA spiked in. The receptors come from a human donor in good health. Some libraries in this study had Jurkat cell RNA spiked in. Each CDR3 is given with its conserved first and last residue. Fields, in order: clone size, D gene, V gene, J gene, CDR3 DNA, CDR3 protein. The D gene is left open where the match is weak. Not every row has a clone size; where given, it reads once, few, many or a size class.

size: many; D: TRBD2; V: TRBV28; J: TRBJ2-5; DNA: TGTGCCAGCAGTTCGGTTCTCCGGGGGGAAGAGACCCAGTACTTC; CDR3: CASSSVLRGEETQYF
size: many; D: TRBD1; V: TRBV7-9; J: TRBJ1-1; DNA: TGTGCCAGCAGCTTAATCGGACAGGGACCCACTGAAGCTTTCTTT; CDR3: CASSLIGQGPTEAFF
size: .; D: .; V: TRBV6-2/TRBV6-3; J: TRBJ2-1; DNA: TGTGCCAGCAGTTACGTGGGGAGCTCCTACAATGAGCAGTTCTTC; CDR3: CASSYVGSSYNEQFF
size: few; D: TRBD1; V: TRBV6-2/TRBV6-3; J: TRBJ2-7; DNA: TGTGCCAGCAGTTTGTCAGAACAGGGGTTCTCCTACGAGCAGTACTTC; CDR3: CASSLSEQGFSYEQYF
size: many; D: .; V: TRBV7-9; J: TRBJ2-7; DNA: TGTGCCAGCATCCCAGACAGTTCCTACGAGCAGTACTTC; CDR3: CASIPDSSYEQYF
size: many; D: .; V: TRBV7-7; J: TRBJ2-2; DNA: TGTGCTAGCAGCTTAGACATGAGAGGGCAGGACACCGGGGAGCTGTTTTTT; CDR3: CASSLDMRGQDTGELFF
size: many; D: TRBD1; V: TRBV4-3; J: TRBJ2-7; DNA: TGCGCCAGCAGCCAAGATTTTAGGACAGGATCCCCGTGGCAGTACTTC; CDR3: CASSQDFRTGSPWQYF
size: many; D: .; V: TRBV9; J: TRBJ1-1; DNA: TGTGCCAGCAGCGTAGCCTCTAACGGGGATGGGGCTTTCTTT; CDR3: CASSVASNGDGAFF
size: many; D: TRBD1; V: TRBV9; J: TRBJ1-1; DNA: TGTGCCAGCAGCGTAGGAGACAGGGGTTACACTGAAGCTTTCTTT; CDR3: CASSVGDRGYTEAFF
size: many; D: TRBD2; V: TRBV14; J: TRBJ2-7; DNA: TGTGCCAGCAGCCAAGCCCCCTTTGGCGGGAGTGTATTC; CDR3: CASSQAPFGGSVF
size: few; D: .; V: TRBV6-6; J: TRBJ2-7; DNA: TGTGCCAGCAGTTACGACAGAATCTACGAGCAGTACTTC; CDR3: CASSYDRIYEQYF
size: many; D: .; V: TRBV27; J: TRBJ2-1; DNA: TGTGCCAGCAAAGAGGGGGGCAATGAGCAGTTCTTC; CDR3: CASKEGGNEQFF
size: .; D: .; V: TRBV20-1; J: TRBJ2-4; DNA: TGCAGTGCTAGAACCGACCTCGTCGGGTACATTCAGTACTTC; CDR3: CSARTDLVGYIQYF
size: many; D: .; V: TRBV7-6; J: TRBJ2-7; DNA: TGTGCCAGCAGCTTACAACCCGAGGACGAGCAGTACTTC; CDR3: CASSLQPEDEQYF
size: many; D: .; V: TRBV7-8; J: TRBJ1-4; DNA: TGTGCCAGCAGCAAACTTCCCGTTTTT; CDR3: CASSKLPVF
size: few; D: .; V: TRBV4-1; J: TRBJ2-1; DNA: TGCGCCAGCAGCCATTACAGGACGGACAACAATGAGCAGTTCTTC; CDR3: CASSHYRTDNNEQFF
size: few; D: .; V: TRBV6-2/TRBV6-3; J: TRBJ1-5; DNA: TGTGCCAGCAGCCCGGACCGGTTTTTTGATAGCAGTCAGCCCCAGCATTTT; CDR3: CASSPDRFFDSSQPQHF
size: many; D: .; V: TRBV2; J: TRBJ2-3; DNA: TGTGCCAGCAGTGAAAGGGGCACCAGCACAGATACGCAGTATTTT; CDR3: CASSERGTSTDTQYF
size: many; D: .; V: TRBV5-1; J: TRBJ1-4; DNA: TGCGCCAGCAGCTTCGACAGCTTTAATGAAAAACTGTTTTTT; CDR3: CASSFDSFNEKLFF
size: many; D: TRBD2; V: TRBV27; J: TRBJ2-1; DNA: TGTGCCAGCACCGTAGCGGGGCCGTCCTACAATGAGCAGTTCTTC; CDR3: CASTVAGPSYNEQFF
size: many; D: .; V: TRBV7-9; J: TRBJ1-6; DNA: TGTGCCAGCAAAAGGGGCGAAAATAATTCACCCCTCCACTTT; CDR3: CASKRGENNSPLHF
size: many; D: TRBD1; V: TRBV6-2/TRBV6-3; J: TRBJ2-5; DNA: TGTGCCAGCAGTTACACTCCCGCAGGGGGACAGACCCAGTACTTC; CDR3: CASSYTPAGGQTQYF
size: .; D: .; V: TRBV7-9; J: TRBJ2-7; DNA: TGTGCCAGCAGCTCCGGGACACTCGAGCAGTACTTC; CDR3: CASSSGTLEQYF
size: many; D: .; V: TRBV29-1; J: TRBJ2-3; DNA: TGCAGCGTTGAAACCGGGACACCTTCTGATACGCAGTATTTT; CDR3: CSVETGTPSDTQYF
size: .; D: .; V: TRBV4-3; J: TRBJ2-7; DNA: TGCGCCAGCAGCCAAGATCCCTTCGACGAGCAGTACTTC; CDR3: CASSQDPFDEQYF
size: few; D: TRBD2; V: TRBV3-1; J: TRBJ2-2; DNA: TGTGCCAGCAGCCAAGATGTGAGCGGGGGGGGGGACACCGGGGAGCTGTTTTTT; CDR3: CASSQDVSGGGDTGELFF
size: many; D: TRBD1; V: TRBV29-1; J: TRBJ1-2; DNA: TGCAGCGCCCCGGACAGGGATAACTATGGCTACACCTTC; CDR3: CSAPDRDNYGYTF
size: few; D: TRBD2; V: TRBV27; J: TRBJ2-1; DNA: TGTGCCAGCAGTTTAGCCCTAGCGGGGGACAATGAGCAGTTCTTC; CDR3: CASSLALAGDNEQFF
size: many; D: .; V: TRBV3-1; J: TRBJ1-1; DNA: TGTGCCAGCAGCCAAGATCTTACCTTTGGGGCTTTCTTT; CDR3: CASSQDLTFGAFF